These 5 T cell receptor beta chains originate from one sample sequenced in a study of T cells in Graves' hyperthyroidism and ophthalmopathy. RNA transcripts gave rise to amplified TCR beta CDR3 regions. The HTBI primer set served for first-round RT-PCR of the TCR CDR3. TCRdb re-derived calls from the multiplex PCR reads in MiXCR, one entry per CDR3 protein. The data hold around 620,000 distinct CDR3 sequences, with about 17% observed a single time. The sequencing input was blood. The receptor set was obtained from a woman in her thirties with Graves' hyperthyroidism.

The chain is built from TRBV6-2 or TRBV6-3 and TRBJ2-5, with no clear D. This CDR3 has 15 amino acids. Per germline, CDR1 MNHEY and CDR2 SVGEGT. V shed 5 bases and J shed 4 bases, with 17 bases lying between them. This CDR3 reads CASSPFVRKGETQYF. The CDR3 bases are TGTGCCAGCAGTCCCTTCGTGAGGAAAGGAGAGACCCAGTACTTC.

This clonotype showed up many times. The chain joins TRBV30 to TRBJ2-3; D is perhaps TRBD1 or TRBD2 (5 bases each). With 0 bases removed from V and 5 bases from J, the gap between germline ends came to 12 bases. CDR3 length equals 14 residues. The germline gives CDR1 GTSNPN, CDR2 SVGIG (reference sequence). The CDR3, as DNA: TGTGCCTGGAGTGTACGTGGGGCGGGAGATACGCAGTATTTT. Translation gives CAWSVRGAGDTQYF.

This clonotype was seen at least ten times. The chain links TRBV30 to TRBJ1-6; D is ambiguous. Germline V CDR1 and CDR2: GTSNPN, SVGIG (reference sequence). Trimming removed 4 bases at V and 8 bases at J, with 12 bases between. The length of the CDR3 is 13 residues. The CDR3 DNA follows: TGTGCCTGGACCCAGGAGGAGGATTCACCCCTCCACTTT. It specifies CAWTQEEDSPLHF.

With respect to this clonotype: A read error is possible here, since a much larger clone lies one base away. The chain recombines TRBV30 with TRBJ2-2, with D perhaps being TRBD1 or TRBD2 (5 bases each). The germline gives CDR1 GTSNPN, CDR2 SVGIG (reference sequence). This CDR3 comprises 12 residues. The chain's CDR3 is CAWSPGTGELIF. CDR3 coding DNA: TGTGCCTGGAGTCCGGGGACCGGGGAGCTGATTTTT. Using reference TRBV30 and TRBJ2-2 for the parts outside the CDR3, the full variable domain is SQTIHQWPATLVQPVGSPLSLECTVEGTSNPNLYWYRQAAGRGLQLLFYSVGIGQISSEVPQNLSASRPQDRQFILSSKKLLLSDSGFYLCAWSPGTGELIFGEGSRLTVL.

This clonotype was counted at least ten times. The chain employs TRBV20-1 and TRBJ2-5; D not resolved. Germline V CDR1 and CDR2: DFQATT, SNEGSKA (reference sequence). CDR3 length: 12 amino acids. V lost 4 bases and J 5 bases, leaving 11 bases between the germline ends. The CDR3 region has the DNA TGCAGTGCTATCAAAGGAAAGGAGACCCAGTACTTC. Its protein is CSAIKGKETQYF.